The 18 T cell receptor beta chains below were found in one sample sequenced in a study of control samples from healthy donors and cancer patients. TCRdb's copy holds only in-frame clones and misses some; the assay was immunoSEQ multiplex PCR. The sample has 120,000 or so clones, 75% to 95% seen once. Sequencing was carried out using blood. The receptors originated from a man aged 18 to 30 in good health.

CDR3 residues: CASSPKGQIYNEQFF. The CDR3 DNA reads TGTGCCAGCAGCCCAAAGGGACAGATCTACAATGAGCAGTTCTTC. The chain uses TRBV5-5 and TRBJ2-1, with 7 positions matching TRBD1. V was clipped by 4 bases and J by 3 bases; unmatched bases: 7. Germline CDR1 reads SGHKS; CDR2 reads YYEKEE (reference sequence). The CDR3 has 15 amino acids.

The chain joins TRBV27 to TRBJ2-1; D gene uncertain. The V gene's germline CDR1 is MNHEY and CDR2 SMNVEV (reference sequence). V gave up 5 bases and J gave up 8 bases, with 7 bases separating them. The CDR3 is 11 amino acids. CDR3 in DNA: TGTGCCAGCAGTCGTGGGGATGAGCAGTTCTTC. Encoded protein: CASSRGDEQFF.

The chain recombines TRBV6-2 or TRBV6-3 with TRBJ2-5, with 8 bases aligning to TRBD2. J lost 2 bases, V lost 6 bases, and 8 bases had no gene match. Germline assignment: CDR1 MNHEY and CDR2 SVGEGT. The CDR3 extends over 15 amino acids. In DNA, the CDR3 is TGTGCCAGCAGCCTAAGCGGGGGTGAACAAGAGACCCAGTACTTC. Its translation is CASSLSGGEQETQYF.

The chain uses TRBV2 and TRBJ1-5; TRBD1 agrees at 9 bases. Germline V gene data show CDR1 as SNHLY and CDR2 as FYNNEI. V trimming: 5 bases; J trimming: 4 bases; junction bases outside the gene matches: 3. The CDR3 length is 14 residues. This CDR3 is CASSQGQGNQPQHF. CDR3 sequence (DNA): TGTGCCAGCAGTCAAGGACAGGGGAATCAGCCCCAGCATTTT.

The genes are TRBV7-9 and TRBJ2-5, with D possibly being TRBD2 (5 bases). Germline CDR1 reads SEHNR; CDR2 reads FQNEAQ (reference sequence). V dropped 4 bases and J dropped 0 bases, with 6 bases sitting between them. CDR3 length equals 13 residues. CDR3 nucleotide sequence: TGTGCCAGCAGCTCCGGGAACCAAGAGACCCAGTACTTC. This encodes CASSSGNQETQYF.

The V call is TRBV6-6, the J call TRBJ2-2; D may be TRBD1 or TRBD2 (5 bases each). Germline CDR1 MNHNY, CDR2 SVGAGI (reference sequence). Trimming took off 2 bases at V and 5 bases at J, with 12 bases between the two ends. The CDR3 is 15 amino acids. The CDR3 sequence: CASSYGDLVTGELFF. CDR3 DNA: TGTGCCAGCAGTTACGGGGACCTAGTTACCGGGGAGCTGTTTTTT.

V is TRBV27 and J is TRBJ1-5, with unresolved D. Trimming stripped 6 bases from V and 0 bases from J, with 12 bases between. The CDR3 has 15 residues. The V gene's germline CDR1 is MNHEY and CDR2 SMNVEV (reference sequence). CDR3 protein: CASSPHLYSNQPQHF. DNA for the CDR3: TGTGCCAGCAGCCCCCACTTATATAGCAATCAGCCCCAGCATTTT.

The chain is built from TRBV5-1 and TRBJ1-4; the D is unclear. Trimming left V 0 bases short and J 4 bases short, with 10 bases between. Per the germline V gene, CDR1 is SGHRS and CDR2 is YFSETQ. The CDR3 totals 15 residues. In DNA, the CDR3 is TGCGCCAGCAGCTTGGGTGAACGGATTAATGAAAAACTGTTTTTT. Its protein product is CASSLGERINEKLFF.

CDR3 protein: CASSQRSQGALYTEAFF. CDR3 in DNA: TGCGCCAGCAGCCAAAGGAGTCAGGGGGCTTTGTACACTGAAGCTTTCTTT. V usage is TRBV4-1 and J usage is TRBJ1-1, with 8 bases that match TRBD1. Germline assignment: CDR1 MGHRA and CDR2 YSYEKL. Trimming removed 2 bases from V and 3 bases from J; junction bases left unmatched: 11. The CDR3 is made up of 17 amino acids.

The V call is TRBV5-4, the J call TRBJ1-2; D may be TRBD1 (6 bases). V gave up 4 bases and J gave up 2 bases, with 15 bases separating them. This CDR3 is 15 amino acids long. Germline assignment: CDR1 SGHNT and CDR2 YYREEE (reference sequence). The CDR3 DNA reads as TGTGCCAGCAGCGCAACGGGACATGGGAACTATGGCTACACCTTC. It codes for CASSATGHGNYGYTF. The full variable domain, rest sourced from reference TRBV5-4 and TRBJ1-2, is ETGVTQSPTHLIKTRGQQVTLRCSSQSGHNTVSWYQQALGQGPQFIFQYYREEENGRGNFPPRFSGLQFPNYSSELNVNALELDDSALYLCASSATGHGNYGYTFGSGTRLTVV.

The chain uses TRBV19 and TRBJ1-3; the D gene is possibly TRBD1 (6 bases). CDR3 size: 15 residues. Germline assignment: CDR1 LNHDA and CDR2 SQIVND (reference sequence). Trimming left V 3 bases short and J 0 bases short, with 9 bases between. The CDR3 region has the DNA TGTGCCAGTAGTATGGACAGCCGCTCTGGAAACACCATATATTTT. This encodes CASSMDSRSGNTIYF.

The chain joins TRBV7-2 to TRBJ2-1; D tentatively reads TRBD1 or TRBD2 (6 bases each). V was cut by 1 base and J by 7 bases, with 11 bases left in between. This CDR3 is built from 14 residues. The germline V gene has CDR1 SGHTA and CDR2 FQGNSA. This CDR3 is CASSLVGGGNEQFF. DNA for the CDR3: TGTGCCAGCAGCTTAGTAGGGGGAGGTAATGAGCAGTTCTTC.

The J gene is TRBJ2-7, the V gene TRBV10-2, with D possibly TRBD2 on 5 matching bases. The CDR3 has 13 amino acids. Trimming shortened V by 4 bases and J by 1 base, and 8 bases separated the two germline ends. CDR1 and CDR2 from the germline V gene are WSHSY and SAAADI. CDR3 nucleotides: TGCGCCAGCAGTGTCGGGGTTTCCTACGAGCAGTACTTC. This encodes CASSVGVSYEQYF.

This chain connects TRBV4-3 to TRBJ2-1; TRBD2 matches at 12 bases. Germline CDR1 and CDR2: LGHNA and YSLEER. V lost 2 bases and J lost 7; bases outside the gene matches: 15. CDR3 length: 19 residues. Here the CDR3 DNA reads TGCGCCAGCAGCCAAATCTCCCCGCGACTAGCGGGAGTAAAGAATGAGCAGTTCTTC. Translated, it gives CASSQISPRLAGVKNEQFF.

This chain links TRBV7-9 with TRBJ1-1; 8 bases map to TRBD1. Germline loops: CDR1 SEHNR, CDR2 FQNEAQ (reference sequence). Trimming cost V 5 bases and J 9 bases; bases outside gene matches: 5. The CDR3 contains 12 residues. DNA of the CDR3: TGTGCCAGCAGCACGGACAGGGTTAAAGCTTTCTTT. This sequence encodes CASSTDRVKAFF.

This chain links TRBV28 with TRBJ2-7; 7 bases fit TRBD2. Germline V gene data show CDR1 as MDHEN and CDR2 as SYDVKM. J was trimmed by 2 bases and V by 5 bases; bases with no gene match: 12. This CDR3 contains 16 residues. CDR3 sequence (DNA): TGTGCCAGCAGTAACGGAGGTGGCGGGAGAACCTACGAGCAGTACTTC. Amino acid sequence: CASSNGGGGRTYEQYF.

The rearrangement links TRBV7-8 to TRBJ2-2, with 13 positions matching TRBD2. The CDR3 is 16 amino acids. Germline trimming cut 6 bases from V and 7 bases from J; bases unmatched to any gene: 8. Germline values: CDR1 SGHVS, CDR2 FQNEAQ. The CDR3 spells CASRASGLAGNGELFF. The CDR3 coding sequence is TGTGCCAGCAGGGCCTCGGGACTAGCGGGAAACGGGGAGCTGTTTTTT. The complete variable domain, with remaining parts taken from reference TRBV7-8 and TRBJ2-2, reads GAGVSQSPRYKVAKRGQDVALRCDPISGHVSLFWYQQALGQGPEFLTYFQNEAQLDKSGLPSDRFFAERPEGSVSTLKIQRTQQEDSAVYLCASRASGLAGNGELFFGEGSRLTVL.

This clone was seen only once. CDR3 sequence (DNA): TGTGCCAGCAGCCAAGACCCCCCGGGGGGGCAAGAGACCCAGTACTTC. Translation: CASSQDPPGGQETQYF. The rearrangement uses TRBV3-1 (or the pseudogene TRBV3-2) and TRBJ2-5; 8 positions match TRBD2. V was clipped by 0 bases and J by 2 bases; unmatched bases: 5. This CDR3 has 16 residues. CDR1 and CDR2 from the germline V gene are LGHDT and YNNKEL (reference sequence).